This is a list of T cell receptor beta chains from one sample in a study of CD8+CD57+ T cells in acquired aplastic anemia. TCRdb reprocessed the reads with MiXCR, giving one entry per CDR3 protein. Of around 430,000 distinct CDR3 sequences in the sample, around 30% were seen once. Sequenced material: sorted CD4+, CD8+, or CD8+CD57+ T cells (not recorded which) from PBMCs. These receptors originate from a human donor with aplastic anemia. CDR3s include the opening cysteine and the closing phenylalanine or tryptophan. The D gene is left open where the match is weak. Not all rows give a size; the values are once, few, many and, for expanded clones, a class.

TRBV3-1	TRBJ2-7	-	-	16	CASSQDRDRSSYEQYF	TGTGCCAGCAGCCAAGATCGAGACAGGAGCTCCTACGAGCAGTACTTC
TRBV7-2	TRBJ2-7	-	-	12	CASSFAGAEQYF	TGTGCCAGCAGCTTTGCGGGGGCCGAGCAGTACTTC
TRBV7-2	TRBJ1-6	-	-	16	CASGLAGARPNSPLHF	TGTGCCAGCGGCTTAGCCGGGGCCCGCCCCAATTCACCCCTCCACTTT
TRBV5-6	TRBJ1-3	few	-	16	CASSFRTGSSGNTIYF	TGTGCCAGCAGCTTCCGGACGGGATCATCTGGAAACACCATATATTTT
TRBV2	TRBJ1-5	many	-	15	CASNSQTRSNQPQHF	TGTGCCAGCAATTCACAAACGCGGAGCAATCAGCCCCAGCATTTT
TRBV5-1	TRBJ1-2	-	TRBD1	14	CASSLGTGVHGYTF	TGCGCCAGCAGCTTGGGGACAGGGGTCCATGGCTACACCTTC
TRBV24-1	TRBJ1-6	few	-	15	CATSAGKGFNSPLHF	TGTGCCACCAGTGCAGGGAAGGGGTTTAATTCACCCCTCCACTTT
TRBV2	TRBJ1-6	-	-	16	CASSESEGGLNSPLHF	TGTGCCAGCAGTGAATCGGAGGGAGGGCTTAATTCACCCCTCCACTTT
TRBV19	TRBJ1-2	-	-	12	CASNTRPAGYTF	TGTGCCAGTAATACCCGTCCGGCGGGCTACACCTTC
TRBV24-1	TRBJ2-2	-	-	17	CATSTTEAGTNTGELFF	TGTGCCACCAGTACCACCGAGGCAGGGACGAACACCGGGGAGCTGTTTTTT
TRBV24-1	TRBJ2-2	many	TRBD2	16	CATSGKSGRGTGELFF	TGTGCCACCAGTGGCAAAAGCGGGAGGGGCACCGGGGAGCTGTTTTTT
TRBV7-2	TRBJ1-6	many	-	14	CASSLQGTNSPLHF	TGTGCCAGCAGCTTACAAGGGACCAATTCACCCCTCCACTTT
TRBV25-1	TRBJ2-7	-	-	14	CASSSRDGTYEQYF	TGTGCCAGCTCAAGCCGGGACGGCACCTACGAGCAGTACTTC
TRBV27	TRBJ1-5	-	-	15	CASSVDRYSNQPQHF	TGTGCCAGCAGCGTCGACAGGTATAGCAATCAGCCCCAGCATTTT
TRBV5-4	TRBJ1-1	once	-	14	CASSFGGQDTEAFF	TGTGCCAGCAGCTTTGGGGGTCAGGACACTGAAGCTTTCTTT
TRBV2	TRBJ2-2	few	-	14	CASSALGTTGELFF	TGTGCCAGCAGTGCACTAGGAACGACCGGGGAGCTGTTTTTT
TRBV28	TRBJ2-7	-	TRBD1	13	CATQGAPTYEQYF	TGTGCCACGCAGGGGGCGCCCACCTACGAGCAGTACTTC
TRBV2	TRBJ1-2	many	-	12	CASSDLYRDWVF	TGTGCCAGCAGTGATCTTTATAGAGATTGGGTCTTC
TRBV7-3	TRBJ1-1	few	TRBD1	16	CASSLVSGGGDTEAFF	TGTGCCAGCAGCTTAGTGTCTGGAGGGGGCGACACTGAAGCTTTCTTT
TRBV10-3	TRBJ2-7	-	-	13	CAISGTRSYEQYF	TGTGCCATCAGCGGGACTCGAAGTTACGAGCAGTACTTC
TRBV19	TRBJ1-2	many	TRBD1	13	CASSRPGQGSYTF	TGTGCCAGTAGCCGACCGGGACAGGGAAGCTACACCTTC
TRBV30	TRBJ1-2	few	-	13	CAWSHEGQNGYTF	TGTGCCTGGAGCCACGAGGGGCAGAATGGCTACACCTTC
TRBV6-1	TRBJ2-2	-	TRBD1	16	CASTLGDSLNTGELFF	TGTGCCAGCACCCTTGGGGACAGCCTGAACACCGGGGAGCTGTTTTTT
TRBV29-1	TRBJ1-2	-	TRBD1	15	CSVTSRQGEFYGYTF	TGCAGCGTTACATCCCGACAGGGAGAGTTCTATGGCTACACCTTC
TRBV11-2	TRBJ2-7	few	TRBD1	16	CASSLFLGQADYEQYF	TGTGCCAGCAGCTTATTTTTAGGACAGGCGGACTACGAGCAGTACTTC
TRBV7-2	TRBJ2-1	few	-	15	CASSPSDGRYNEQFF	TGTGCCAGCAGCCCCTCGGACGGGCGATACAATGAGCAGTTCTTC
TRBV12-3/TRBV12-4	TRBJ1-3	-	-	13	CASSLLGGNTIYF	TGTGCCAGCAGTTTATTGGGTGGAAACACCATATATTTT
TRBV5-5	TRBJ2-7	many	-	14	CASSSMSPGWEQYF	TGTGCCAGCAGCTCGATGAGCCCGGGGTGGGAGCAGTACTTC
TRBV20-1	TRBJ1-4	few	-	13	CSAIYGLGEKLFF	TGCAGTGCTATATACGGCTTGGGTGAAAAACTGTTTTTT
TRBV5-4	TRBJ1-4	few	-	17	CASSFRGRRATNEKLFF	TGTGCCAGCAGCTTCCGGGGGCGCCGAGCAACTAATGAAAAACTGTTTTTT
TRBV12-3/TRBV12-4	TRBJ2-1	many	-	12	CASSLVDNEQFF	TGTGCCAGCAGTCTGGTTGACAATGAGCAGTTCTTC
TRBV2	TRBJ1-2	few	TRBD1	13	CASTSDRAMGYTF	TGTGCCAGCACCTCTGACAGGGCTATGGGCTACACCTTC
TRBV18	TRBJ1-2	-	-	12	CASSPTANGYTF	TGTGCCAGCTCACCAACGGCCAATGGCTACACCTTC
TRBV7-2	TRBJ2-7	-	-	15	CASSLVSGRGYEQYF	TGTGCCAGCAGCTTAGTATCGGGCAGGGGTTACGAGCAGTACTTC
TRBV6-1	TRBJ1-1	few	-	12	CASRREGTEAFF	TGTGCCAGCAGGAGGGAGGGCACTGAAGCTTTCTTT
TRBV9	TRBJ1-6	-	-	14	CASSVDGTDSPLHF	TGTGCCAGCAGCGTAGATGGGACGGATTCACCCCTCCACTTT
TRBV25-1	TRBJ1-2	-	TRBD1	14	CATQGRDSDYGYTF	TGTGCCACCCAAGGCCGGGACAGCGACTATGGCTACACCTTC
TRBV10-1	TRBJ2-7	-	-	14	CAREPGRRSYEQYF	TGCGCCAGGGAACCGGGACGTAGATCCTACGAGCAGTACTTC
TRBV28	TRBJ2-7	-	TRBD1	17	CASSLFTVGDRDPMLYF	TGTGCCAGCAGTTTATTTACCGTGGGGGACAGGGACCCTATGTTGTACTTC
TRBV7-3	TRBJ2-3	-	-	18	CASSLRLGYGGGTDTQYF	TGTGCCAGCAGTCTTAGATTGGGGTATGGGGGTGGCACAGATACGCAGTATTTT
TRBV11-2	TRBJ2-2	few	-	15	CASSLNWANTGELFF	TGTGCCAGCAGCTTAAACTGGGCGAACACCGGGGAGCTGTTTTTT
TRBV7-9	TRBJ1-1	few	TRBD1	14	CASGHRGLNTEAFF	TGTGCCAGCGGTCACAGGGGGCTGAACACTGAAGCTTTCTTT
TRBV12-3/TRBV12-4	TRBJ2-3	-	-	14	CASSFRAGTDTQYF	TGTGCCAGCAGTTTTAGGGCAGGGACCGATACGCAGTATTTT
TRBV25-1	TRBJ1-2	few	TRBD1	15	CASSEWDRSNYGYTF	TGTGCCAGCAGTGAATGGGACAGGTCTAACTATGGCTACACCTTC
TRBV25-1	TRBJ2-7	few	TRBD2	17	CASSVRLAGRGDDEQYF	TGTGCCAGCAGTGTCCGACTAGCGGGTAGGGGGGACGATGAGCAGTACTTC
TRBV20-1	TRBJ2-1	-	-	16	CSARHLAQSSYNEQFF	TGCAGTGCTAGACACCTAGCACAGAGCTCCTACAATGAGCAGTTCTTC